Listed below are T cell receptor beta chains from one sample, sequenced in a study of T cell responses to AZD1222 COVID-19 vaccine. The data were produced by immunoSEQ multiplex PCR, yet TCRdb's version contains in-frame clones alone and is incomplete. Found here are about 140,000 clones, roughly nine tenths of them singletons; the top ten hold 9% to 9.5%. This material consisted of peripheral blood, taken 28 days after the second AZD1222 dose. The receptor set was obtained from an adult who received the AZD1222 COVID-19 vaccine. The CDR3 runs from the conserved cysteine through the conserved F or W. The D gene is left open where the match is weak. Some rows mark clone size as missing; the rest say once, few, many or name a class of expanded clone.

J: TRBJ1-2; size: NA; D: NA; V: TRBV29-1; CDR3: CSAQRDYGYTF; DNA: TGCAGCGCCCAACGCGACTATGGCTACACCTTC
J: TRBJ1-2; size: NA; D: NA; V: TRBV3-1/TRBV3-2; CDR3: CASSRQGGNYGYTF; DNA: TGTGCCAGCAGCCGCCAGGGAGGGAACTATGGCTACACCTTC
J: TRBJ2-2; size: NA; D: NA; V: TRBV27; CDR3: CASTPGGQSHGELFF; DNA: TGTGCCAGCACCCCTGGGGGACAAAGCCACGGGGAGCTGTTTTTT
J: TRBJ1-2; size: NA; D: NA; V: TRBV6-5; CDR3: CASSPGGGAYGYTF; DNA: TGTGCCAGCAGTCCAGGTGGGGGCGCATATGGCTACACCTTC
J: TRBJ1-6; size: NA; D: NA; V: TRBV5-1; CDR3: CASSPSAAGDGSPLHF; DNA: TGCGCCAGCAGCCCCTCAGCGGCAGGGGACGGTTCACCCCTCCACTTT
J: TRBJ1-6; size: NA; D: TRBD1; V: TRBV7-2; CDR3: CASSLGDRTYSPLHF; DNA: TGTGCCAGCAGCCTGGGGGACAGGACGTATTCACCCCTCCACTTT
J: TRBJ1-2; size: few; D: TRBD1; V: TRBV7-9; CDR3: CASSSGQGAGYGYTF; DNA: TGTGCCAGCAGCTCCGGACAGGGGGCGGGCTATGGCTACACCTTC
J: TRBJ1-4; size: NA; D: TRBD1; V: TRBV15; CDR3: CATSRDYPGTGGDNEKLFF; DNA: TGTGCCACCAGCAGAGACTACCCCGGGACAGGGGGCGATAATGAAAAACTGTTTTTT
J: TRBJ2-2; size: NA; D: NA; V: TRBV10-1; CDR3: CASSESRGRDTGELFF; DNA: TGCGCCAGCAGTGAGTCGAGGGGCAGGGACACCGGGGAGCTGTTTTTT
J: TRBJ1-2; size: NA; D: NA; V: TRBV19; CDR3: CASQPRGWDYGYTF; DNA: TGTGCCTCCCAACCGAGGGGGTGGGACTATGGCTACACCTTC
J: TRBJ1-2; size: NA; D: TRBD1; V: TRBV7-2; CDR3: CASSLEASGGANYGYTF; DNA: TGTGCCAGCAGCTTAGAGGCTTCAGGGGGCGCGAACTATGGCTACACCTTC
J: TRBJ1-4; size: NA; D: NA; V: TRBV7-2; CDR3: CASSLGTGLNEKLFF; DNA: TGTGCCAGCAGCTTAGGGACTGGTTTAAATGAAAAACTGTTTTTT
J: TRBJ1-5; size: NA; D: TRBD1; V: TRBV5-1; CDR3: CASSDRAGQPQHF; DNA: TGCGCCAGCAGCGACAGGGCGGGTCAGCCCCAGCATTTT
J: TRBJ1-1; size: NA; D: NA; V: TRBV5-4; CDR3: CASSSRNTEAFF; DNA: TGTGCCAGCAGCTCCCGGAACACTGAAGCTTTCTTT
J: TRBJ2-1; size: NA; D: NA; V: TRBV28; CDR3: CASSFVQGAHNEQFF; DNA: TGTGCCAGCAGTTTTGTGCAGGGCGCTCACAATGAGCAGTTCTTC
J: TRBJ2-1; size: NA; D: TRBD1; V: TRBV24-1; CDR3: CATSDRGHVQFF; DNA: TGTGCCACCAGCGACAGGGGGCACGTGCAGTTCTTC
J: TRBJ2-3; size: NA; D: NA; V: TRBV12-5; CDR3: CASALNPRRLERTDTQYF; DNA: TGTGCTAGTGCCCTAAACCCCAGGCGGCTAGAAAGGACAGATACGCAGTATTTT
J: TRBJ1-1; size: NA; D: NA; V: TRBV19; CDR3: CASSMPGMNTEAFF; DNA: TGTGCCAGTAGTATGCCGGGGATGAACACTGAAGCTTTCTTT
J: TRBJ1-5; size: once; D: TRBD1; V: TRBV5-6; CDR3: CASTRGGQGAGQPQHF; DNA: TGTGCCAGCACCCGGGGAGGACAGGGGGCTGGACAGCCCCAGCATTTT
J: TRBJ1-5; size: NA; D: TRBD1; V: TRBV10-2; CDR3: CASMSGTDSNQPQHF; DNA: TGCGCCAGCATGTCCGGGACAGATAGCAATCAGCCCCAGCATTTT
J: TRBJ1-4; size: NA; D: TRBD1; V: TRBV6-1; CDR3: CASSEGTGFEKLFF; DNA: TGTGCCAGCAGTGAAGGGACAGGGTTTGAAAAACTGTTTTTT
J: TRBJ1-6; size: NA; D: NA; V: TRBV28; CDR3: CASTQGISYNSPLHF; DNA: TGTGCCAGCACCCAAGGGATCTCCTATAATTCACCCCTCCACTTT
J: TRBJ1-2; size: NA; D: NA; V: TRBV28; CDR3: CATLGAQSSLYGYTF; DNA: TGTGCCACTCTGGGGGCCCAATCTTCCCTCTATGGCTACACCTTC
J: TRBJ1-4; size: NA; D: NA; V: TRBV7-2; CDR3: CASSAITGKKLFF; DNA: TGTGCCAGCAGCGCCATCACGGGTAAAAAACTGTTTTTT
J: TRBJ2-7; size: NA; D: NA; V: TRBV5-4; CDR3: CASSLRGDYEQYF; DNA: TGTGCCAGCAGCTTACGTGGGGACTACGAGCAGTACTTC
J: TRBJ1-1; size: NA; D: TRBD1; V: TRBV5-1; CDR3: CASSGDRANTEAFF; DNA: TGCGCCAGCAGTGGGGACAGGGCCAACACTGAAGCTTTCTTT
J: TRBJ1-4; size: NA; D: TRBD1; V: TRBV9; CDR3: CASSPSPDRGTNEKLFF; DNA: TGTGCCAGCAGCCCATCCCCGGACAGGGGCACTAATGAAAAACTGTTTTTT
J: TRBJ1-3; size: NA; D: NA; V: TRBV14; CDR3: CASSQYPWGGGSGNTIYF; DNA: TGTGCCAGCAGCCAGTACCCATGGGGCGGAGGCTCTGGAAACACCATATATTTT
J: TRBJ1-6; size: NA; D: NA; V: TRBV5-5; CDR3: CASRRTALSGNSPLHF; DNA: TGTGCCAGCAGAAGGACAGCCCTCAGCGGGAATTCACCCCTCCACTTT
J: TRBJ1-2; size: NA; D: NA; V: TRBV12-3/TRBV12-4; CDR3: CASSRSKYNGYTF; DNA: TGTGCCAGCAGCCGATCTAAGTACAATGGCTACACCTTC
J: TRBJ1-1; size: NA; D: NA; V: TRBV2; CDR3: CASSGGRGNTEAFF; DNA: TGTGCCAGCAGTGGAGGACGGGGGAACACTGAAGCTTTCTTT
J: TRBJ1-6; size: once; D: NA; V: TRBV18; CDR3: CASSPQGTLENSPLHF; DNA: TGTGCCAGCTCACCACAGGGGACGTTAGAAAATTCACCCCTCCACTTT
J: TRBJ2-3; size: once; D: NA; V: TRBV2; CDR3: CASDSGNTDTQYF; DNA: TGTGCCAGCGATAGCGGCAACACAGATACGCAGTATTTT
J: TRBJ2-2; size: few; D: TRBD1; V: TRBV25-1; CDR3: CASSEGDRDTGELFF; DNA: TGTGCCAGCAGTGAAGGGGACAGGGACACCGGGGAGCTGTTTTTT
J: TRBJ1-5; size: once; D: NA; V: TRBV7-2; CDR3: CASSFLHQPQHF; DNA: TGTGCCAGCAGCTTTTTACATCAGCCCCAGCATTTT
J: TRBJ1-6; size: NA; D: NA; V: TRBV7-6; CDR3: CASSLDRRSPLHF; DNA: TGTGCCAGCAGCTTGGATAGGCGTTCACCCCTCCACTTT
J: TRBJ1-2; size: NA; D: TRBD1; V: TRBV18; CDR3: CASSPSTGVTYGYTF; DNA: TGTGCCAGCTCACCATCTACAGGGGTGACCTATGGCTACACCTTC
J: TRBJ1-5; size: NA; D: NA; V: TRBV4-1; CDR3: CASSQAGDSTLPQHF; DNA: TGCGCCAGCAGCCAAGCTGGCGACAGTACTCTGCCCCAGCATTTT
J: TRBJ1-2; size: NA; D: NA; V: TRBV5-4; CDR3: CASTGRVDGYTF; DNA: TGTGCCAGCACAGGCAGGGTGGATGGCTACACCTTC
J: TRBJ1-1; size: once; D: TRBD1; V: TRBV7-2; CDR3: CASSSYRGREAFF; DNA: TGTGCCAGCAGCTCTTACAGGGGGCGGGAAGCTTTCTTT
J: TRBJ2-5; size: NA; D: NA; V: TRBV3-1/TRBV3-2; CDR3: CASSPIAVRTQYF; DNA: TGTGCCAGCAGCCCGATAGCGGTCCGGACCCAGTACTTC